This T cell receptor (beta chain) was sequenced for a study of T cells in Graves' hyperthyroidism and ophthalmopathy. Study observations and caveats: Blood shared most expanded thyroid clonotypes above 0.001.

Amplification yielded TCR beta CDR3 regions, with RNA transcripts as the source. HTBI primers drove first-round RT-PCR of the TCR CDR3. TCRdb processed the multiplex PCR reads anew with MiXCR; each CDR3 protein has one entry. The data contain 90,000 to 120,000 distinct CDR3 sequences, 15% to 20% of them seen just once; the ten biggest clones take up 40% to 50%. Every diagnosis used clinical symptoms, serum thyroxine and TRAb, thyroid ultrasound and orbital computed tomography. The table lists this clonotype with a few counts. Its antigen is currently unknown. This clonotype originated in a woman aged 45-59 years with Graves' hyperthyroidism. Source material: blood.

The CDR3 sequence is CASSLARSLGTSDYEQFF. The CDR3 DNA is TGCGCCAGCAGCTTGGCCCGAAGTTTGGGGACTAGTGACTATGAGCAGTTCTTC. The chain recombines TRBV5-1 with TRBJ2-1, with 8 bases identical to TRBD2. J was trimmed by 8 bases and V by 0 bases; bases with no gene match: 16. CDR1 is SGHRS and CDR2 is YFSETQ in the germline V gene. This CDR3 spans 18 amino acids.